A single sample is the source of the 22 T cell receptor beta chains below, sequenced in a study of blood T cell repertoires in COVID-19. Clones were read by immunoSEQ multiplex PCR, and TCRdb kept only the in-frame ones, dropping some. Of about 250,000 clones listed, approximately 86% are singletons. Sequenced material: PBMCs or T cells enriched from blood (not recorded which). Every receptor here comes from a woman in her 30s with acute COVID-19.

This clone was seen a single time. A read error may produce the germline difference seen at one junction end. The chain couples TRBV18 to TRBJ1-4; 8 bases are a match to TRBD1. CDR3 length equals 16 residues. Germline-derived CDR1 and CDR2 are KGHSH and LQKENI. CDR3 coding DNA: TGTGCCAGCTCACCTCGGACAGGGCAGACTAATGAAAAATTGTTTTTT. Protein product: CASSPRTGQTNEKLFF.

The V call is TRBV28, the J call TRBJ1-5, with a possible D match to TRBD1 (5 bases). V was pared by 8 bases and J by 6 bases, with 17 bases between. Germline-derived CDR1 and CDR2 are MDHEN and SYDVKM. The CDR3 is made up of 14 amino acids. The CDR3 sequence is CASSEGGEGQPQHF. CDR3 DNA: TGTGCCAGCTCCGAAGGAGGGGAAGGTCAGCCCCAGCATTTT.

This clone has only one observation. The rearrangement links TRBV27 to TRBJ2-7; a possible D gene is TRBD2 (5 bases). Germline V gene data show CDR1 as MNHEY and CDR2 as SMNVEV (reference sequence). Trimming took off 6 bases at V and 0 bases at J, with 18 bases between the two ends. The length of the CDR3 is 16 residues. The CDR3 here is CASSPSGWAPSYEQYF. Written as DNA, the CDR3 is TGTGCCAGCAGCCCGAGCGGTTGGGCCCCCTCCTACGAGCAGTACTTC.

V gene TRBV9 combines with J gene TRBJ2-1; tentatively, D is TRBD2 (6 bases). CDR3 size: 16 residues. V was cut by 1 base and J by 4 bases, with 15 bases left in between. In germline, CDR1 is SGDLS, CDR2 YYNGEE. This CDR3 reads CASSVKSDYPYNEQFF. In DNA, the CDR3 is TGTGCCAGCAGCGTAAAGTCGGACTACCCGTACAATGAGCAGTTCTTC.

This chain links TRBV2 with TRBJ2-3; no reliable D call. V shed 2 bases and J shed 2 bases, with 5 bases lying between them. Germline CDR1 is SNHLY and CDR2 is FYNNEI. This CDR3 has 13 residues. CDR3 sequence (DNA): TGTGCCAGCAGTGAATTAGCCACAGATACGCAGTATTTT. As protein: CASSELATDTQYF.

The chain is built from TRBV5-8 and TRBJ1-1; the match to TRBD1 covers 7 bases. Germline V gives CDR1 SGHTS, CDR2 YDEGEE. This CDR3 spans 16 amino acids. Trimming cost V 5 bases and J 0 bases; bases outside gene matches: 10. The CDR3 sequence is CASSRDSQVVNTEAFF. The CDR3 DNA reads TGTGCCAGCAGTCGGGACAGTCAAGTGGTGAACACTGAAGCTTTCTTT.

V and J are TRBV24-1 and TRBJ2-4, with D perhaps TRBD1 (5 bases). Trimming removed 3 bases at V and 8 bases at J, with 13 bases between. Germline CDR1 KGHDR, CDR2 SFDVKD. The CDR3 runs 14 residues. In nucleotides, the CDR3 is TGTGCCACCAGTGATCGACAGATGACCGACATTCAGTACTTC. Translated: CATSDRQMTDIQYF.

The chain combines TRBV6-1 with TRBJ2-2; 10 bases are shared with TRBD1. In germline, CDR1 is MNHNS, CDR2 SASEGT. The ends lost 8 bases at V and 5 bases at J; junction bases unmatched: 5. This CDR3 is 14 amino acids long. The CDR3 DNA follows: TGTGCCAGCGGGACAGGGGTAGGAACCGGGGAGCTGTTTTTT. This sequence encodes CASGTGVGTGELFF.

V is TRBV12-5 and J is TRBJ1-1; no reliable D call. The CDR3 sequence is 11 residues long. V lost 5 bases and J lost 10, with 11 bases in between. CDR1 and CDR2 from the germline V gene are LGHNT and FRNRAP. For the CDR3, the DNA is TGTGCTAGTGGTGAGGCCGGTGGAGCTTTCTTT. Its protein product is CASGEAGGAFF.

In this sample, this clone turned up a few times. This rearrangement joins TRBV27 to TRBJ2-7; 7 bases align to TRBD1. The CDR3 has 17 amino acids. J gave up 4 bases and V 5 bases, and 17 bases lay outside the gene matches. Germline V gene lookup returns CDR1 MNHEY and CDR2 SMNVEV (reference sequence). This chain's CDR3 is CASSPGTARPQAYEQYF. CDR3 in DNA: TGTGCCAGCAGTCCCGGGACAGCGCGGCCTCAGGCGTACGAGCAGTACTTC.

This chain links TRBV11-2 with TRBJ1-6; D is perhaps TRBD1 (6 bases). The CDR3 spans 17 residues. Germline values: CDR1 SGHAT, CDR2 FQNNGV. V was trimmed by 1 base and J by 0 bases, leaving 10 bases between them. The CDR3 is CASSLGQGSSYNSPLHF. The CDR3 DNA is TGTGCCAGCAGCTTAGGGCAGGGGAGCTCCTATAATTCACCCCTCCACTTT.

The CDR3 sequence is CASSQVGQGDYGTEAFF. CDR3 DNA sequence: TGTGCCAGCAGTCAGGTGGGACAGGGCGATTACGGCACTGAAGCTTTCTTT. The genes are TRBV6-6 and TRBJ1-1, with 9 bases fitting TRBD1. The trim removed 5 bases at V and 4 bases at J, leaving 14 bases unmatched. CDR1 and CDR2 (germline): MNHNY, SVGAGI (reference sequence). This CDR3 contains 17 residues.

Here the CDR3 DNA reads TGTGCCAGCAGCCCGGGTCTAGCGGAATTAACCGGGGAGCTGTTTTTT. It encodes CASSPGLAELTGELFF. This chain uses TRBV5-6 with TRBJ2-2, with TRBD2 identical over 7 bases. The CDR3 has 16 amino acids. The trim removed 4 bases at V and 5 bases at J, leaving 11 bases unmatched. CDR1 is SGHDT and CDR2 is YYEEEE in the germline V gene.

This clone was counted a few times. The rearrangement links TRBV27 to TRBJ1-2; D is possibly TRBD1 (6 bases). The germline V and J ends were trimmed by 2 bases and 4 bases, with 14 bases remaining between them. Germline CDR1 MNHEY, CDR2 SMNVEV (reference sequence). CDR3 length: 15 residues. The CDR3 sequence: CASSLRKGQIYGYTF. As DNA, the CDR3 is TGTGCCAGCAGTTTACGCAAAGGACAGATCTATGGCTACACCTTC.

The V gene is TRBV6-5, the J gene TRBJ2-7, with D hard to call. There are 11 residues in the CDR3. The V gene lost 6 bases and the J gene lost 3 bases, with 6 bases spanning the gap. Per the germline V gene, CDR1 is MNHEY and CDR2 is SVGAGI. The CDR3 region is CASSVGYEQYF. In DNA form, the CDR3 reads TGTGCCAGCAGCGTCGGCTACGAGCAGTACTTC.

The chain joins TRBV29-1 to TRBJ2-2; 8 bases map to TRBD2. The CDR3 has 16 amino acids. With V trimmed by 7 bases and J by 1 base, 11 bases remained unmatched. Germline-derived CDR1 and CDR2 are SQVTM and ANQGSEA. In DNA, the CDR3 is TGCAGCGCTGGACCTTGGGCGGGAGGGAACACCGGGGAGCTGTTTTTT. The encoded protein is CSAGPWAGGNTGELFF.

V gene TRBV4-1 combines with J gene TRBJ1-2; TRBD1 is a possible D gene (6 bases). Between the trimmed V and J ends, which lost 1 base and 8 bases, there was a span of 11 bases. This CDR3 spans 13 amino acids. In germline, CDR1 is MGHRA, CDR2 YSYEKL. The CDR3 nucleotides are TGCGCCAGCAGCCAAGGACAGGTAGGCGGCTACACCTTC. It yields the protein CASSQGQVGGYTF.

This clone was seen only a few times. This chain connects TRBV29-1 to TRBJ2-1; perhaps TRBD2 as D (6 bases). CDR1 and CDR2 from the germline V gene are SQVTM and ANQGSEA. This CDR3 spans 17 amino acids. V gave up 1 base and J gave up 0 bases, with 16 bases separating them. In DNA, the CDR3 is TGCAGCGTTGAAGGGGCTGCGGGGACCATCTCCTACAATGAGCAGTTCTTC. Protein: CSVEGAAGTISYNEQFF.

CDR3 in DNA: TGCGCCAGCAGCCAAGAGGTTCGGGGTCTTGGCGGTGAAGCTTTCTTT. It translates to CASSQEVRGLGGEAFF. The chain uses TRBV4-1 and TRBJ1-1, with D uncertain. Germline lookup yields CDR1 MGHRA and CDR2 YSYEKL. Trimming pared 0 bases from V and 7 bases from J, leaving 18 bases between. This CDR3 has 16 residues.

The chain employs TRBV18 and TRBJ1-1, with 8 bases identical to TRBD1. V trimming: 8 bases; J trimming: 8 bases; junction bases outside the gene matches: 10. There are 13 residues in the CDR3. CDR1 is KGHSH, CDR2 LQKENI, per germline. CDR3 in DNA: TGTGCCAGCAATCCTCGGACAGGGACAGAAGCTTTCTTT. Its protein product is CASNPRTGTEAFF.

The chain recombines TRBV6-5 with TRBJ2-3, with D possibly matching TRBD2 (7 bases). This CDR3 is 13 amino acids long. Germline V lookup: CDR1 MNHEY, CDR2 SVGAGI. V gave up 8 bases and J gave up 6 bases, with 15 bases separating them. The CDR3 DNA reads TGTGCCAGCGGGACGGGGAGGGGGGATACGCAGTATTTT. Translation: CASGTGRGDTQYF.

This chain connects TRBV4-1 to TRBJ2-3, with D perhaps matching TRBD2 (5 bases). Germline V gene data show CDR1 as MGHRA and CDR2 as YSYEKL. Trimming shortened V by 0 bases and J by 6 bases, and 10 bases separated the two germline ends. This CDR3 comprises 14 residues. The CDR3 DNA is TGCGCCAGCAGCCAAGAACTAGTGGGGGATACGCAGTATTTT. This codes for CASSQELVGDTQYF.